These T cell receptor beta chains were read from a single sample in a study of T cell responses to AZD1222 COVID-19 vaccine. The repertoire was sequenced with immunoSEQ multiplex PCR; TCRdb's copy has only in-frame clones and lacks some. The repertoire consists of roughly 140,000 clones, with approximately 78% occurring once and the leading ten covering about 4%. This specimen consisted of peripheral blood, obtained on day 0 of MenACWY control vaccination. These receptors all come from an adult in good health. CDR3s include the opening cysteine and the closing phenylalanine or tryptophan. The D gene is left open where the match is weak. Size tells how often a clone was seen (once, few, many) or the class of an expanded clone, and some rows leave it out.

j_call d_call clone_size v_call cdr3_aa cdr3_nt
TRBJ2-1 - - TRBV11-2 CASSLELRGAALAYNEQFF TGTGCCAGCAGCTTAGAATTACGGGGGGCCGCCCTCGCCTACAATGAGCAGTTCTTC
TRBJ1-1 - - TRBV2 CASSAHRNTEAFF TGTGCCAGCAGTGCGCACAGGAACACTGAAGCTTTCTTT
TRBJ2-3 TRBD2 - TRBV10-1 CASSESASGGPDTQYF TGCGCCAGCAGTGAGTCGGCTAGCGGGGGCCCAGATACGCAGTATTTT
TRBJ1-1 - few TRBV12-3/TRBV12-4 CASSFLGEAFF TGTGCCAGCAGTTTTTTGGGGGAAGCTTTCTTT
TRBJ2-2 - - TRBV13 CASSLGARVAGELFF TGTGCCAGCAGCTTAGGGGCGAGGGTGGCCGGGGAGCTGTTTTTT
TRBJ2-6 TRBD1 - TRBV7-2 CASSSQGALNRGANVLTF TGTGCCAGCAGCTCGCAGGGGGCTCTTAACAGAGGGGCCAACGTCCTGACTTTC
TRBJ2-1 TRBD2 - TRBV24-1 CATGTSGGPSYNEQFF TGTGCCACCGGGACTAGCGGGGGGCCCTCCTACAATGAGCAGTTCTTC
TRBJ1-2 TRBD1 - TRBV13 CASSRGRGGYTF TGTGCCAGCAGCAGGGGGCGAGGAGGCTACACCTTC
TRBJ2-5 - - TRBV9 CASSVGVSQETQYF TGTGCCAGCAGCGTCGGGGTGAGTCAAGAGACCCAGTACTTC
TRBJ2-7 - - TRBV27 CASGQGGRKQYF TGTGCCAGCGGACAAGGCGGGCGTAAGCAGTACTTC
TRBJ1-6 - - TRBV3-1/TRBV3-2 CASSPAPNSPLHF TGTGCCAGCAGTCCTGCACCAAATTCACCCCTCCACTTT
TRBJ2-5 - - TRBV12-3/TRBV12-4 CASSFPQETQYF TGTGCCAGCAGTTTTCCACAAGAGACCCAGTACTTC
TRBJ1-1 - once TRBV27 CASSFSTPYEAFF TGTGCCAGCAGTTTCTCAACACCGTATGAAGCTTTCTTT
TRBJ2-1 TRBD2 - TRBV2 CASRTGRTAGGNYNEQFF TGTGCCAGCAGGACGGGCCGAACGGCGGGGGGGAACTACAATGAGCAGTTCTTC
TRBJ1-1 - few TRBV7-9 CASSLGSTPMNTEAFF TGTGCCAGCAGCTTAGGATCGACACCCATGAACACTGAAGCTTTCTTT
TRBJ1-2 - - TRBV7-9 CASRSGVGYTF TGTGCCAGCAGGTCAGGGGTCGGCTACACCTTC
TRBJ1-1 - - TRBV10-1 CASSEGQLNTEAFF TGCGCCAGCAGTGAGGGGCAGCTGAACACTGAAGCTTTCTTT
TRBJ1-2 TRBD1 - TRBV18 CASSPGTGVYGYTF TGTGCCAGCTCACCAGGGACAGGGGTCTATGGCTACACCTTC
TRBJ2-1 - - TRBV11-2 CASSSVGAKSSYNEQFF TGTGCCAGCAGCTCCGTGGGGGCCAAAAGCTCCTACAATGAGCAGTTCTTC
TRBJ1-2 - - TRBV25-1 CATRSNYGYTF TGTGCCACCCGCTCAAACTATGGCTACACCTTC
TRBJ1-2 TRBD1 - TRBV27 CASSLSTGGGYGYTF TGTGCCAGCAGTTTATCGACAGGGGGAGGCTATGGCTACACCTTC
TRBJ2-3 - - TRBV5-1 CASSLRGAAYPDTQYF TGCGCCAGCAGCTTGAGGGGGGCAGCTTATCCAGATACGCAGTATTTT
TRBJ2-1 - - TRBV6-5 CASGGALRDEQFF TGTGCCAGCGGGGGGGCTCTTAGGGATGAGCAGTTCTTC
TRBJ1-2 - - TRBV7-9 CASSLEDLYGYTF TGTGCCAGCAGCTTAGAGGACCTCTATGGCTACACCTTC
TRBJ2-1 - - TRBV28 CASSLRQANNEQFF TGTGCCAGCAGTTTGAGACAGGCCAACAATGAGCAGTTCTTC
TRBJ2-1 TRBD2 - TRBV29-1 CSVRGLAGVYEQFF TGCAGCGTACGGGGACTAGCGGGGGTATATGAGCAGTTCTTC
TRBJ2-2 - once TRBV6-5 CASSPQSGNTGELFF TGTGCCAGCAGCCCCCAGAGCGGGAACACCGGGGAGCTGTTTTTT
TRBJ1-3 - - TRBV6-5 CATKMGFSGNTIYF TGTGCCACCAAGATGGGCTTCTCTGGAAACACCATATATTTT
TRBJ2-3 - - TRBV12-3/TRBV12-4 CASSLRGPVTQYF TGTGCCAGCAGTTTACGGGGCCCGGTTACGCAGTATTTT
TRBJ2-2 TRBD1 - TRBV25-1 CASTFGTGGTGELFF TGTGCCAGCACCTTCGGGACAGGCGGTACCGGGGAGCTGTTTTTT
TRBJ2-6 - - TRBV19 CASSIGRAGANVLTF TGTGCCAGTAGTATAGGCAGGGCTGGGGCCAACGTCCTGACTTTC
TRBJ1-1 - - TRBV9 CASSVGGALNTEAFF TGTGCCAGCAGCGTAGGCGGGGCTTTGAACACTGAAGCTTTCTTT